This T cell receptor (beta chain) originates from a study of OX40 agonist ivuxolimab in advanced cancers. Profiling relied on immunoSEQ multiplex PCR, and the TCRdb table lists in-frame clones only, not all of them. The table lists about 48,000 clones, 88% of them singletons. With 2 bases clipped from V and 5 bases from J, the junction kept 12 bases outside the gene matches. The germline CDR1 and CDR2 sequences are SGHRS and YFSETQ. The CDR3 is made up of 17 amino acids. This TCR was sampled from an adult with an advanced solid tumor such as melanoma, head and neck, liver or kidney cancer. The chain recombines TRBV5-1 with TRBJ2-5; TRBD2 aligns across 10 bases. The source was CD4+ or CD8+ T cells sorted from blood, collected in a trial of the OX40 agonist ivuxolimab. This CDR3 is CASSLGAAGGLIETQYF. The DNA for the CDR3 is TGCGCCAGCAGCTTAGGTGCAGCGGGGGGGCTTATCGAGACCCAGTACTTC.